One sample yielded the 30 T cell receptor beta chains listed below, sequenced in a study of vaccination effects on CD4 cells after COVID-19. Clones were sequenced by immunoSEQ multiplex PCR, and TCRdb holds only the in-frame ones, with some missing. The data contain about 63,000 clones, over 70% of them singletons. Antigen-specific CD4+ T cells expanded by the ViraFEST assay with viral peptide pools were then sequenced. After around 10 days in culture, the CD4+ T cells were isolated. Vaccine recipients lacked prior SARS-CoV-2 infection and had negative nucleocapsid antibodies. These receptors have no identified antigens. Sequenced material: CD4+ T cells from PBMCs cultured with HCoV-OC43 spike peptides, taken before COVID-19 vaccination. Subset described: HCoV-OC43 spike overlapping peptide pool stimulation. These receptors originate from a human donor who received a COVID-19 vaccine.

The V call is TRBV5-1, the J call TRBJ2-5; TRBD1 aligns across 9 bases. Germline trimming cut 3 bases from V and 2 bases from J; bases unmatched to any gene: 5. This CDR3 comprises 15 residues. CDR1 is SGHRS, CDR2 YFSETQ, per germline. CDR3 sequence: CASSWAGTGQETQYF. Written as DNA, the CDR3 is TGCGCCAGCAGCTGGGCCGGGACAGGGCAAGAGACCCAGTACTTC.

The chain joins TRBV5-1 to TRBJ1-3, with D possibly being TRBD1 (6 bases). Per germline, CDR1 SGHRS and CDR2 YFSETQ. V lost 3 bases, J lost 3 bases, and 10 bases lay in between. This CDR3 spans 14 amino acids. The CDR3 protein is CASSWNRDGNTIYF. The CDR3, as DNA: TGCGCCAGCAGCTGGAACAGGGATGGAAACACCATATATTTT.

The chain joins TRBV5-8 to TRBJ2-3, with D tentatively TRBD2 (6 bases). The CDR3 contains 19 residues. Germline V lookup: CDR1 SGHTS, CDR2 YDEGEE. Trimming removed 0 bases from V and 0 bases from J, with 20 bases in between. The CDR3 DNA reads TGTGCCAGCAGCTTGGTCTTGGCTAGCGTAACCTATAGCACAGATACGCAGTATTTT. This translates into CASSLVLASVTYSTDTQYF.

V usage is TRBV6-1 and J usage is TRBJ2-5; 7 bases are shared with TRBD2. The CDR3 is 15 amino acids. Trimming took 1 base from V and 2 from J; bases not matched to a gene: 4. Germline V lookup: CDR1 MNHNS, CDR2 SASEGT. The CDR3 nucleotides read TGTGCCAGCAGTGAAGAAACCGGGAGGCAAGAGACCCAGTACTTC. Translated, it gives CASSEETGRQETQYF.

The V call is TRBV19, the J call TRBJ1-5; 8 bases are a match to TRBD1. Looked up from germline, CDR1 is LNHDA and CDR2 is SQIVND (reference sequence). The CDR3 has 15 amino acids. V trimming: 3 bases; J trimming: 4 bases; junction bases outside the gene matches: 5. As DNA, the CDR3 is TGTGCCAGTAGTATTAGTCGACAGGGGAATCAGCCCCAGCATTTT. It codes for CASSISRQGNQPQHF.

This chain's CDR3 is CASSQSRDRGVGIDDQPQHF. The CDR3 DNA reads as TGCGCCAGCAGTCAAAGCCGGGACAGGGGCGTTGGAATCGATGATCAGCCCCAGCATTTT. The V and J genes are TRBV23-1 and TRBJ1-5, with 10 positions matching TRBD1. TRBV23-1 is an open reading frame, and its role is uncertain. The CDR3 loop spans 20 amino acids. V shed 2 bases, J shed 5 bases, and the junction held 18 bases outside the gene matches.

The chain carries TRBV10-2 and TRBJ1-5; a possible D gene is TRBD1 (5 bases). This CDR3 has 13 residues. The V gene's germline CDR1 is WSHSY and CDR2 SAAADI. V was shortened by 3 bases and J by 7 bases, with 10 bases between the two germline ends. The CDR3 DNA reads TGCGCCAGCAGTGACCAGGGAGGACAGCCCCAGCATTTT. Its translation is CASSDQGGQPQHF.

The chain combines TRBV7-2 with TRBJ2-6; 9 positions agree with TRBD2. The V segment lost 2 bases and the J segment 7 bases; nucleotides outside the gene matches: 12. The length of the CDR3 is 18 residues. Germline values: CDR1 SGHTA, CDR2 FQGNSA. The chain's CDR3 is CASSLRRGGRSPANVLTF. Written as DNA, the CDR3 is TGTGCCAGCAGCTTACGGCGGGGGGGCCGCTCTCCCGCCAACGTCCTGACTTTC.

The rearrangement uses TRBV27 and TRBJ2-1, with 7 positions matching TRBD2. The V gene's germline CDR1 is MNHEY and CDR2 SMNVEV (reference sequence). This CDR3 is built from 17 residues. V lost 6 bases to trimming and J lost 2 bases; unmatched junction nucleotides: 13. CDR3 DNA: TGTGCCAGCAGGGACTACAGAGCGGGGTTGGCCTACAATGAGCAGTTCTTC. Its protein product is CASRDYRAGLAYNEQFF.

This sequence joins TRBV18 and TRBJ1-2; D not resolved. Per germline, CDR1 KGHSH and CDR2 LQKENI. V was trimmed by 6 bases and J by 3 bases, leaving 20 bases between them. The CDR3 is 16 residues long. CDR3 nucleotides: TGTGCCAGCTCCCCCGAGAGGACGGTTTCCGACTATGGCTACACCTTC. It translates to CASSPERTVSDYGYTF. Supplemented by reference TRBV18 and TRBJ1-2, the full variable domain reads NAGVMQNPRHLVRRRGQEARLRCSPMKGHSHVYWYRQLPEEGLKFMVYLQKENIIDESGMPKERFSAEFPKEGPSILRIQQVVRGDSAAYFCASSPERTVSDYGYTFGSGTRLTVV.

The chain carries TRBV19 and TRBJ2-3; TRBD1 aligns across 7 bases. The J segment lost 2 bases and the V segment lost 4 bases, leaving 6 bases of the junction unmatched. This CDR3 has 15 amino acids. The V gene's germline CDR1 is LNHDA and CDR2 SQIVND (reference sequence). The CDR3 sequence is CASSTRQGITDTQYF. The CDR3 nucleotides are TGTGCCAGTAGTACAAGACAGGGAATCACAGATACGCAGTATTTT.

The chain is built from TRBV27 and TRBJ1-2; D is undetermined. CDR1 is MNHEY and CDR2 is SMNVEV in the germline V gene (reference sequence). With 8 bases removed from V and 2 bases from J, the gap between germline ends came to 15 bases. The CDR3 sequence is 14 residues long. This CDR3 reads CASGRSTLNYGYTF. The CDR3 nucleotides read TGTGCCAGCGGAAGGTCTACCCTCAACTATGGCTACACCTTC.

This rearrangement joins TRBV3-1 (or the pseudogene TRBV3-2) to TRBJ1-6; unclear D gene. Deletions cut 2 bases from V and 5 bases from J, with 4 bases between. The germline gives CDR1 LGHDT, CDR2 YNNKEL (reference sequence). CDR3 size: 13 residues. In nucleotides, the CDR3 is TGTGCCAGCAGCCAATTAGATAATTCACCCCTCCACTTT. This translates into CASSQLDNSPLHF.

CDR3: CASSHASGGALSTDTQYF. CDR3 DNA sequence: TGCGCCAGCAGTCATGCTAGCGGGGGGGCGTTAAGCACAGATACGCAGTATTTT. The rearrangement joins TRBV5-1 to TRBJ2-3; TRBD2 agrees at 12 bases. Per the germline V gene, CDR1 is SGHRS and CDR2 is YFSETQ. This CDR3 region has 18 residues. The ends lost 5 bases at V and 0 bases at J; junction bases unmatched: 10.

This clone has a single count. The chain joins TRBV14 to TRBJ2-6; D uncertain. V lost 4 bases, J lost 1 base, and 5 bases lay in between. The CDR3 loop spans 14 amino acids. Germline V gene lookup returns CDR1 SGHDN and CDR2 FVKESK. The CDR3: CASSRISGANVLTF. The CDR3 DNA is TGTGCCAGCAGCCGTATATCTGGGGCCAACGTCCTGACTTTC.

J is TRBJ1-2 and V is TRBV30, with TRBD1 as a possible D gene (6 bases). V shed 4 bases and J shed 8 bases, with 35 bases lying between them. CDR3 length: 19 residues. Germline CDR1 is GTSNPN and CDR2 is SVGIG (reference sequence). CDR3: CAWTDSSLVSGGLGWGYTF. The CDR3 DNA follows: TGTGCCTGGACGGACAGTTCGTTAGTGAGTGGGGGGCTCGGCTGGGGCTACACCTTC.

The table lists this clone with a few counts. This chain joins TRBV5-1 and TRBJ1-1, with D perhaps matching TRBD1 (5 bases). The germline gives CDR1 SGHRS, CDR2 YFSETQ. This CDR3 contains 13 residues. Trimming pared 1 base from V and 4 bases from J, leaving 8 bases between. In DNA, the CDR3 is TGCGCCAGCAGCTTGAGGACACCCACTGAAGCTTTCTTT. Translation gives CASSLRTPTEAFF.

The V call is TRBV6-5, the J call TRBJ2-3, with 9 positions matching TRBD2. The CDR3 runs to 13 residues. With V trimmed by 8 bases and J by 3 bases, 3 bases remained unmatched. Germline V gene sequence: CDR1 MNHEY, CDR2 SVGAGI. The CDR3, as DNA: TGTGCCAGCGGACTAGCGAGGACAGATACGCAGTATTTT. Protein sequence: CASGLARTDTQYF.

The gene calls are TRBV9 and TRBJ2-5; possible D gene TRBD1, 6 bases. The ends were cut back, 0 bases at V and 4 bases at J, with 10 bases in the middle. This CDR3 comprises 14 residues. Germline V gene sequence: CDR1 SGDLS, CDR2 YYNGEE. CDR3 region: CASSVAGTPETQYF. CDR3 DNA sequence: TGTGCCAGCAGCGTAGCGGGGACACCAGAGACCCAGTACTTC.

V usage is TRBV5-4 and J usage is TRBJ1-3; tentatively, D is TRBD1 (5 bases). V was shortened by 3 bases and J by 0 bases, with 13 bases between the two germline ends. The CDR3 runs to 16 residues. CDR1 is SGHNT, CDR2 YYREEE, per germline (reference sequence). For the CDR3, the DNA is TGTGCCAGCAGCTATTCCGGGGCCCACTCTGGAAACACCATATATTTT. Its protein product is CASSYSGAHSGNTIYF.

The table lists this clone with a few counts. The chain joins TRBV2 to TRBJ1-5; D gene uncertain. The CDR3 sequence is 14 residues long. Germline V lookup: CDR1 SNHLY, CDR2 FYNNEI. Trimming pared 1 base from V and 3 bases from J, leaving 7 bases between. In DNA form, the CDR3 reads TGTGCCAGCAGTGAAGGCCAGAACAATCAGCCCCAGCATTTT. This encodes CASSEGQNNQPQHF.

The chain joins TRBV14 to TRBJ1-3; D remains ambiguous. The CDR3 covers 12 residues. Trimming took off 5 bases at V and 5 bases at J, with 7 bases between the two ends. CDR1 is SGHDN, CDR2 FVKESK, per germline. The CDR3: CASSAYRNTIYF. The CDR3 DNA sequence: TGTGCCAGCAGCGCATACAGAAACACCATATATTTT.

The chain carries TRBV18 and TRBJ1-3; possible D gene TRBD1, 5 bases. CDR1 is KGHSH, CDR2 LQKENI, per germline. The V end lost 5 bases, the J end lost 0 bases, and 14 bases lay between the germline ends. This CDR3 is 16 amino acids long. The CDR3 is CASSSGLPSSGNTIYF. In DNA form, the CDR3 reads TGTGCCAGCTCATCGGGACTTCCGAGCTCTGGAAACACCATATATTTT.

This clone has just one count. The chain has TRBV7-3 and TRBJ2-1; 13 bases agree with TRBD2. Germline lookup yields CDR1 SGHTA and CDR2 FQGTGA. This CDR3 has 15 residues. V gave up 5 bases and J gave up 4 bases; unmatched junction bases: 2. The CDR3 region is CASSVTSGGYNEQFF. CDR3 nucleotides: TGTGCCAGCAGCGTGACTAGCGGGGGGTACAATGAGCAGTTCTTC.

The chain joins TRBV30 to TRBJ1-1, with 9 bases identical to TRBD1. Germline V gives CDR1 GTSNPN, CDR2 SVGIG (reference sequence). The trim removed 5 bases at V and 1 base at J, leaving 11 bases unmatched. This CDR3 is built from 16 residues. CDR3 sequence (DNA): TGTGCCTGGTTCCGGGACAGGGCCAGTCCGAACACTGAAGCTTTCTTT. Amino acid sequence: CAWFRDRASPNTEAFF. The entire variable domain, with the rest obtained from reference TRBV30 and TRBJ1-1, is as follows: SQTIHQWPATLVQPVGSPLSLECTVEGTSNPNLYWYRQAAGRGLQLLFYSVGIGQISSEVPQNLSASRPQDRQFILSSKKLLLSDSGFYLCAWFRDRASPNTEAFFGQGTRLTVV.

V and J are TRBV18 and TRBJ1-2, with a possible D match to TRBD1 (5 bases). Trimming shortened V by 2 bases and J by 8 bases, and 21 bases separated the two germline ends. CDR3 length equals 16 residues. Germline V CDR1 and CDR2: KGHSH, LQKENI. The CDR3 sequence: CASSPSQDSGGWGYTF. The CDR3 DNA follows: TGTGCCAGCTCACCATCTCAAGACAGTGGAGGTTGGGGCTACACCTTC.

The rearrangement uses TRBV7-2 and TRBJ2-5; D is perhaps TRBD2 (6 bases). Per germline, CDR1 SGHTA and CDR2 FQGNSA. The CDR3 is made up of 14 amino acids. V was trimmed by 5 bases and J by 3 bases, leaving 13 bases between them. Here the CDR3 DNA reads TGTGCCAGCAGCCCGCCTAGCGTGAAAGAGACCCAGTACTTC. Translated: CASSPPSVKETQYF.

The V call is TRBV5-1, the J call TRBJ1-1; D gene uncertain. Trimming shortened V by 0 bases and J by 6 bases, and 12 bases separated the two germline ends. The germline V gene encodes CDR1 SGHRS and CDR2 YFSETQ. CDR3 size: 14 residues. The CDR3 nucleotides are TGCGCCAGCAGCTTGGGAATTACAACCTCTGAAGCTTTCTTT. It yields the protein CASSLGITTSEAFF.

This clone was counted only a few times. The chain uses TRBV12-3 or TRBV12-4 and TRBJ1-5, with D perhaps matching TRBD1 (5 bases). CDR3 length: 13 amino acids. The V end lost 5 bases, the J end lost 3 bases, and 8 bases lay between the germline ends. The CDR3 region has the DNA TGTGCCAGCAGTCCAGGGTTCAATCAGCCCCAGCATTTT. This encodes CASSPGFNQPQHF.

To note about this clone: Other DNA sequences from this sample encode an identical CDR3 as well. V is TRBV30 and J is TRBJ2-5, with D possibly TRBD2 on 7 matching bases. Trimming cost V 0 bases and J 4 bases, with 12 bases left between them. Germline-derived CDR1 and CDR2 are GTSNPN and SVGIG (reference sequence). The CDR3 runs 14 residues. The CDR3 loop reads CAWSVLGGGETQYF. Written as DNA, the CDR3 is TGTGCCTGGAGTGTACTAGGGGGGGGAGAGACCCAGTACTTC.